Listed here are 25 T cell receptor beta chains from one sample, sequenced in a study of breast tumors, draining lymph nodes, adjacent tissues. The lymph nodes were axillary draining lymph nodes from breast cancer patients. TCRdb re-analysed the multiplex PCR reads in MiXCR, keeping a single row per CDR3 protein. The sample carries tens of thousands of distinct CDR3 sequences, over 25% recorded once. The sequencing sample was made of axillary lymph node tissue. These receptors came from a female donor with breast cancer. Some clones in this sample may be carry-over from other donors' samples.

As regards this clonotype: This may stem from a read error, because a much larger clone lies one nucleotide away. Because it lacks the conserved phenylalanine or tryptophan at the end, this CDR3 is likely a read error. The chain combines TRBV24-1 with TRBJ2-2; 8 positions agree with TRBD1. There are 14 residues in the CDR3. Germline V gene sequence: CDR1 KGHDR, CDR2 SFDVKD. The CDR3 spells CATSDRGPTWELFS. The CDR3 region has the DNA TGTGCCACCAGTGACAGGGGGCCCACCTGGGAGCTGTTTTCT.

The V gene is TRBV20-1, the J gene TRBJ2-3, with D unresolved. CDR3 length equals 12 residues. Germline CDR1 and CDR2: DFQATT and SNEGSKA (reference sequence). The CDR3: CGSERLADTQYF. DNA of the CDR3: TGCGGCTCGGAGAGGCTCGCAGATACGCAGTATTTT.

The table lists this clonotype with many counts. This chain joins TRBV5-5 and TRBJ1-5, with D perhaps matching TRBD1 (6 bases). V lost 4 bases and J lost 0, with 14 bases in between. This CDR3 contains 16 residues. From germline, CDR1 is SGHKS and CDR2 YYEKEE (reference sequence). The chain's CDR3 is CASSAGQPYSNQPQHF. The DNA for the CDR3 is TGTGCCAGCAGCGCTGGACAGCCTTATAGCAATCAGCCCCAGCATTTT.

This clonotype was seen ten or more times. The chain recombines TRBV5-1 with TRBJ2-1, with 8 bases lining up with TRBD2. Per germline, CDR1 SGHRS and CDR2 YFSETQ. The V segment lost 0 bases and the J segment 10 bases; nucleotides outside the gene matches: 3. The CDR3 loop spans 13 amino acids. The CDR3 region has the DNA TGCGCCAGCAGCTTGGAGAGCGGGAGCGAGCAGTTCTTC. It specifies CASSLESGSEQFF.

The V and J genes are TRBV7-3 and TRBJ1-6; no reliable D call. From germline, CDR1 is SGHTA and CDR2 FQGTGA. Trimming took off 4 bases at V and 13 bases at J, with 14 bases between the two ends. This CDR3 region has 13 residues. The CDR3 here is CASSSTYNPPLHF. CDR3 nucleotides: TGTGCCAGCAGCTCCACCTATAATCCCCCCCTCCACTTT.

The table lists this clonotype with a few counts. A clone one base away is much larger, so this may be a read error. V gene TRBV6-1 combines with J gene TRBJ1-2; D not resolved. Per germline, CDR1 MNHNS and CDR2 SASEGT. V gave up 5 bases and J gave up 8 bases, with 15 bases separating them. This CDR3 is built from 13 residues. The CDR3 protein is CASSQAGQRGYTF. In DNA, the CDR3 is TGTGCCAGCAGTCAGGCGGGCCAGAGAGGCTACACCTTC.

This clonotype was picked up one time. One end of the junction is discordant with germline, which a read error may explain. The rearrangement links TRBV20-1 to TRBJ2-7; D is perhaps TRBD2 (6 bases). CDR1 is DFQATT, CDR2 SNEGSKA, per germline (reference sequence). The CDR3 runs to 15 residues. The CDR3 spells CSARGGGKRSYEQYF. CDR3 nucleotide sequence: TGCAGCGCTAGAGGAGGCGGGAAGAGGTCCTACGAGCAGTACTTC.

At least ten counts were recorded for this clonotype. Compared with germline, one end of the junction differs, possibly owing to a read error. The chain recombines TRBV29-1 with TRBJ2-5; D may be TRBD2 (5 bases). Germline V CDR1 and CDR2: SQVTM, ANQGSEA. The CDR3 is 12 residues long. Written as DNA, the CDR3 is TGCAGCGTTGGCGCGAGGGCCGAGAACCAGTACTTC. Translated, it gives CSVGARAENQYF.

This clonotype has ten or more counts. This chain connects TRBV4-1 to TRBJ2-4, with D tentatively TRBD1 or TRBD2 (5 bases each). Between the trimmed V and J ends, which lost 3 bases and 3 bases, there was a span of 12 bases. In germline, CDR1 is MGHRA, CDR2 YSYEKL. CDR3 size: 15 residues. The CDR3 DNA is TGCGCCAGCAGCCAGGGGACGTACGACAAAAACATTCAGTACTTC. It specifies CASSQGTYDKNIQYF.

There are many counts of this clonotype. The chain couples TRBV5-8 to TRBJ1-2; D remains unclear. Trimming removed 4 bases at V and 2 bases at J, with 15 bases between. Germline V gene data show CDR1 as SGHTS and CDR2 as YDEGEE. CDR3 length: 15 residues. The CDR3 DNA sequence: TGTGCCAGCAGCCCGCAGGCGGGAAACAACTATGGCTACACCTTC. Its protein product is CASSPQAGNNYGYTF.

This clonotype was seen at least ten times. The chain employs TRBV5-6 and TRBJ1-5; 9 bases are a match to TRBD1. The CDR3 has 16 amino acids. V gave up 3 bases and J gave up 1 base; unmatched junction bases: 5. The germline CDR1 and CDR2 sequences are SGHDT and YYEEEE. The CDR3 loop reads CASSWDRVFSNQPQHF. In DNA form, the CDR3 reads TGTGCCAGCAGCTGGGACAGGGTTTTCAGCAATCAGCCCCAGCATTTT.

This rearrangement joins TRBV7-9 to TRBJ1-3; 7 bases agree with TRBD1. The CDR3 sequence is 14 residues long. Germline CDR1 is SEHNR and CDR2 is FQNEAQ (reference sequence). After removal of 3 bases from V and 4 bases from J, the junction contained 3 bases not matched to a gene. The CDR3 spells CASSFDREGNTIYF. CDR3 bases: TGTGCCAGCAGCTTCGACAGGGAGGGAAACACCATATATTTT.

This clonotype was observed many times. J is TRBJ2-2 and V is TRBV19; the match to TRBD1 covers 7 bases. V shed 5 bases and J 6 bases; nucleotides not matched to a gene: 12. This CDR3 spans 16 amino acids. Germline loops: CDR1 LNHDA, CDR2 SQIVND (reference sequence). The CDR3 loop reads CASSAGLYRGAGELFF. The CDR3 bases are TGTGCCAGTAGTGCTGGCCTGTACAGGGGCGCCGGGGAGCTGTTTTTT.

This chain joins TRBV3-2 and TRBJ1-2; the table's D call TRBD1 went unverified against the DNA. TRBV3-2 is marked as a pseudogene. CDR3 length: 14 residues. The CDR3 DNA sequence: TGTGCCAGCAGCTACCAGGGGGCTAACTATGGCTACACCTTC. Translation: CASSYQGANYGYTF.

This clonotype was recorded many times. The V and J genes are TRBV9 and TRBJ2-3, with 7 bases fitting TRBD2. This CDR3 has 14 amino acids. J was trimmed by 5 bases and V by 3 bases; bases with no gene match: 6. Germline assignment: CDR1 SGDLS and CDR2 YYNGEE. The CDR3 DNA reads as TGTGCCAGCAGCGAAGCGGGGAGAGGAGATACGCAGTATTTT. Translating it yields CASSEAGRGDTQYF.

A remark on this clonotype: The conserved phenylalanine or tryptophan normally closing the CDR3 is absent here, so this likely arose from a read error. V is TRBV20-1 and J is TRBJ2-7; 11 nucleotides align to TRBD2. Germline V CDR1 and CDR2: DFQATT, SNEGSKA (reference sequence). V shed 6 bases and J 3 bases; nucleotides not matched to a gene: 7. The CDR3 extends over 14 amino acids. CDR3 nucleotides: TGCAGTGCGGGTCGACTAGCGGGAATCTACGAGCAGTACTCC. This gives the protein CSAGRLAGIYEQYS.

This clonotype has a count of ten or more. The genes are TRBV9 and TRBJ1-4; no definite D call. CDR3 size: 14 residues. Trimming removed 4 bases from V and 8 bases from J, with 15 bases in between. The germline V gene encodes CDR1 SGDLS and CDR2 YYNGEE. The CDR3 is CASSLVGEGEKLFF. DNA for the CDR3: TGTGCCAGCAGCCTCGTCGGGGAGGGAGAAAAACTGTTTTTT.

V and J are TRBV29-1 and TRBJ2-7, with D possibly being TRBD2 (6 bases). Per germline, CDR1 SQVTM and CDR2 ANQGSEA. V was clipped by 4 bases and J by 5 bases, with 15 bases between them. This CDR3 contains 13 residues. The CDR3 reads CSVVGGAGHEQYF. The DNA for the CDR3 is TGCAGCGTTGTGGGAGGCGCTGGTCACGAGCAGTACTTC.

This clonotype was recorded many times. This sequence joins TRBV12-3 or TRBV12-4 and TRBJ2-1; 9 positions agree with TRBD2. V dropped 6 bases and J dropped 7; count of bases not matched to a gene: 10. This CDR3 has 15 residues. CDR3 nucleotide sequence: TGTGCCAGCAGCCCCGGAGGCGGGAGGGGGAATGAGCAGTTCTTC. Residues: CASSPGGGRGNEQFF.

The chain carries TRBV19 and TRBJ1-5; D is possibly TRBD1 (6 bases). This CDR3 contains 14 residues. The ends were cut back, 7 bases at V and 7 bases at J, with 17 bases in the middle. Germline loops: CDR1 LNHDA, CDR2 SQIVND (reference sequence). DNA of the CDR3: TGTGCCAGTACTAGTAGGGGGGCAAGGCAGCCCCAGCATTTT. Its translation is CASTSRGARQPQHF.

This clonotype was detected ten times or more. The chain recombines TRBV7-9 with TRBJ1-2; D is undetermined. This CDR3 is built from 13 residues. The V gene's germline CDR1 is SEHNR and CDR2 FQNEAQ (reference sequence). V was clipped by 1 base and J by 3 bases, with 6 bases between them. The CDR3 here is CASSLGSYYGYTF. In DNA form, the CDR3 reads TGTGCCAGCAGCTTAGGATCTTACTATGGCTACACCTTC.

This clonotype was seen repeatedly, ten times or more. V usage is TRBV9 and J usage is TRBJ2-3; D not resolved. The V end was cut by 2 bases, the J end by 0 bases, with 4 bases between. CDR1 and CDR2 from the germline V gene are SGDLS and YYNGEE. CDR3 length equals 13 residues. The CDR3 DNA reads TGTGCCAGCAGCGTTGGGAGCACAGATACGCAGTATTTT. This codes for CASSVGSTDTQYF. The complete variable domain, with remaining parts taken from reference TRBV9 and TRBJ2-3, reads DSGVTQTPKHLITATGQRVTLRCSPRSGDLSVYWYQQSLDQGLQFLIQYYNGEERAKGNILERFSAQQFPDLHSELNLSSLELGDSALYFCASSVGSTDTQYFGPGTRLTVL.

The chain is built from TRBV27 and TRBJ2-1; 9 nucleotides match TRBD2. This CDR3 spans 13 amino acids. Germline loops: CDR1 MNHEY, CDR2 SMNVEV (reference sequence). The V segment lost 5 bases and the J segment 9 bases; nucleotides outside the gene matches: 5. CDR3 in amino acids: CASSIVAGAEQFF. CDR3 DNA: TGTGCCAGCAGTATCGTAGCGGGAGCTGAGCAGTTCTTC.

This clonotype was seen repeatedly, ten times or more. This rearrangement joins TRBV30 to TRBJ1-2; no definite D call. Germline lookup yields CDR1 GTSNPN and CDR2 SVGIG (reference sequence). The CDR3 spans 13 residues. V lost 0 bases, J lost 5 bases, and 10 bases lay in between. CDR3: CAWSVRGPYGYTF. Here the CDR3 DNA reads TGTGCCTGGAGTGTAAGAGGGCCGTATGGCTACACCTTC.

This clonotype was seen at least ten times. This chain links TRBV19 with TRBJ1-2; 8 nucleotides match TRBD1. CDR1 LNHDA and CDR2 SQIVND come from the germline V gene (reference sequence). V lost 0 bases, J lost 4 bases, and 4 bases stayed unmatched. CDR3 length: 15 amino acids. CDR3 protein: CASSIERTGSYGYTF. CDR3 nucleotide sequence: TGTGCCAGTAGTATAGAACGGACAGGGAGCTATGGCTACACCTTC.